This TCR beta chain was captured in a study of blood T cell repertoires in COVID-19. Whole-study context: Researchers got acute and convalescent COVID-19 samples from the United States, Italy and Spain.

In the authors' methods: Estimates of nucleated cell counts were drawn from the amplification of reference gene primers. Libraries were prepared by immunoSEQ multiplex PCR; TCRdb keeps only in-frame clonotypes and omits some of them. V and J calls plus clone size are reproduced from that table; the DNA served to infer D and trimming. The sample records more than 400,000 clones, approximately 85% being singletons. Germline loops: CDR1 SGHNT, CDR2 YYREEE (reference sequence). V lost 4 bases to trimming and J lost 2 bases; unmatched junction nucleotides: 10. The CDR3 loop spans 17 amino acids. The material sequenced was peripheral blood. This receptor was obtained from a human donor in a cohort sampled during active COVID-19. The V and J genes are TRBV5-4 and TRBJ2-2, with TRBD1 matching 8 bases. The CDR3 nucleotides read TGTGCCAGCAGCCCGTTCTCCGGGACAGGTAACACCGGGGAGCTGTTTTTT. It is translated as CASSPFSGTGNTGELFF.